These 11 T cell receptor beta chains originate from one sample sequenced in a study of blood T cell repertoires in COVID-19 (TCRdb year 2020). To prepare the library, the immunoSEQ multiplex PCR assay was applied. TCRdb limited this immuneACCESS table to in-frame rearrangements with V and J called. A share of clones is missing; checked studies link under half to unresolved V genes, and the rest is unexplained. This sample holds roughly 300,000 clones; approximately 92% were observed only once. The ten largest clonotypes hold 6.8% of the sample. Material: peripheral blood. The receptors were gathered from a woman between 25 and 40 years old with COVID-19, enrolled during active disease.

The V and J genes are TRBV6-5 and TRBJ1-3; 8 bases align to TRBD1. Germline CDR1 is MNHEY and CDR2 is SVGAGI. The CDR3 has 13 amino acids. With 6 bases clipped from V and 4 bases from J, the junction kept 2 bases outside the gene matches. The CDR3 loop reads CASRRDRGNTIYF. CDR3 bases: TGTGCCAGCAGACGGGACAGGGGAAACACCATATATTTT.

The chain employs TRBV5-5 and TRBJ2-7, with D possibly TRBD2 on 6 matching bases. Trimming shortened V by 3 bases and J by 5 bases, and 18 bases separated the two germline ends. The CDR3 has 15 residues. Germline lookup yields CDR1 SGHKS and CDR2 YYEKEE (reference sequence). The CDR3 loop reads CASSWPLDGGDEQYF. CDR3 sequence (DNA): TGTGCCAGCAGCTGGCCCCTAGACGGAGGGGACGAGCAGTACTTC.

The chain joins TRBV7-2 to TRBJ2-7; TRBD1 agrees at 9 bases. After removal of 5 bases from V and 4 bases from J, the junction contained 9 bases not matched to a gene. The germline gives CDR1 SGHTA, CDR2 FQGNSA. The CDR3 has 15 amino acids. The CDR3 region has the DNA TGTGCCAGCAGCCCCCGGGACAGGGATTTTTACGAGCAGTACTTC. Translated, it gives CASSPRDRDFYEQYF. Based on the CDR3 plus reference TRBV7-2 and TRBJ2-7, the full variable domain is GAGVSQSPSNKVTEKGKDVELRCDPISGHTALYWYRQSLGQGLEFLIYFQGNSAPDKSGLPSDRFSAERTGGSVSTLTIQRTQQEDSAVYLCASSPRDRDFYEQYFGPGTRLTVT.

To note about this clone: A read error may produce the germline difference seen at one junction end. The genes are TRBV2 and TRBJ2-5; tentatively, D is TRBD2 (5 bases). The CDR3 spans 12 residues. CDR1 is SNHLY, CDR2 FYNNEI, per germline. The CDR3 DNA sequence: TGTGCCAGCAGAGAAGGCGGGGAGACCCAGTACTTC. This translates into CASREGGETQYF.

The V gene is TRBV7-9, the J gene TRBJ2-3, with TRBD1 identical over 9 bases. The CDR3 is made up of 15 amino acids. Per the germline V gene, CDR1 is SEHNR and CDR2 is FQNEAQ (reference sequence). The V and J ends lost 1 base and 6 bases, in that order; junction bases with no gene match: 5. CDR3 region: CASSLGGQGGDTQYF. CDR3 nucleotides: TGTGCCAGCAGCTTAGGGGGACAGGGTGGTGATACGCAGTATTTT.

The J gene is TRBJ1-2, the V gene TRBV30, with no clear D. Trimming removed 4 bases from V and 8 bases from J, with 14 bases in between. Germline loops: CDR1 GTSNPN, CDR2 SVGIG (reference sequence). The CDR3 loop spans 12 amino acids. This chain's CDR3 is CAWTSIPGGYTF. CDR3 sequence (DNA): TGTGCCTGGACCTCGATTCCCGGGGGCTACACCTTC.

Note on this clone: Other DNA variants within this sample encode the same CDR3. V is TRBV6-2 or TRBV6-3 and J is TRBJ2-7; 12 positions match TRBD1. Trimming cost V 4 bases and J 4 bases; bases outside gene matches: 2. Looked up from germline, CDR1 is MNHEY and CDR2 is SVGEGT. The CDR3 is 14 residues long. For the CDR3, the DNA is TGTGCCAGCAGTTTGGGACAGGGGGCATACGAGCAGTACTTC. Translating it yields CASSLGQGAYEQYF.

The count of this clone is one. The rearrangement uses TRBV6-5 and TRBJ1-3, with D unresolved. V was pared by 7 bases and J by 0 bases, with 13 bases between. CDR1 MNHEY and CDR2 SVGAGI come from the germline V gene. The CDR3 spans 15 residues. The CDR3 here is CASIKNRSSGNTIYF. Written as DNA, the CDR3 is TGTGCCAGCATTAAGAACAGAAGCTCTGGAAACACCATATATTTT.

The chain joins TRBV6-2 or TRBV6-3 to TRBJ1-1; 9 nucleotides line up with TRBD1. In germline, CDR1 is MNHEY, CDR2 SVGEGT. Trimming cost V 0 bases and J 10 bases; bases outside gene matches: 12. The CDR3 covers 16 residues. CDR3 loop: CASSYSPQGAKVIAFF. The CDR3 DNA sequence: TGTGCCAGCAGTTACTCACCACAGGGGGCAAAAGTGATAGCTTTCTTT.

CDR3 bases: TGTGCCAGCAGCACCTCTGGACTTACCTACGAGCAGTACTTC. Protein: CASSTSGLTYEQYF. The genes are TRBV7-9 and TRBJ2-7; D possibly corresponds to TRBD2 (5 bases). CDR1 and CDR2 (germline): SEHNR, FQNEAQ (reference sequence). This CDR3 has 14 amino acids. The V gene lost 5 bases and the J gene lost 2 bases, with 13 bases spanning the gap. Complete variable domain (other parts from reference TRBV7-9 and TRBJ2-7): DTGVSQNPRHKITKRGQNVTFRCDPISEHNRLYWYRQTLGQGPEFLTYFQNEAQLEKSRLLSDRFSAERPKGSFSTLEIQRTEQGDSAMYLCASSTSGLTYEQYFGPGTRLTVT.

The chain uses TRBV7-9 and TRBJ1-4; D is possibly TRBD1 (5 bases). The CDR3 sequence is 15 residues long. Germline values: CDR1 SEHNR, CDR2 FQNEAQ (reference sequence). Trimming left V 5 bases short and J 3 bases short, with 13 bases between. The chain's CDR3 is CASSQAGRSNEKLFF. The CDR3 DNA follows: TGTGCCAGCAGCCAAGCAGGGAGGTCTAATGAAAAACTGTTTTTT.